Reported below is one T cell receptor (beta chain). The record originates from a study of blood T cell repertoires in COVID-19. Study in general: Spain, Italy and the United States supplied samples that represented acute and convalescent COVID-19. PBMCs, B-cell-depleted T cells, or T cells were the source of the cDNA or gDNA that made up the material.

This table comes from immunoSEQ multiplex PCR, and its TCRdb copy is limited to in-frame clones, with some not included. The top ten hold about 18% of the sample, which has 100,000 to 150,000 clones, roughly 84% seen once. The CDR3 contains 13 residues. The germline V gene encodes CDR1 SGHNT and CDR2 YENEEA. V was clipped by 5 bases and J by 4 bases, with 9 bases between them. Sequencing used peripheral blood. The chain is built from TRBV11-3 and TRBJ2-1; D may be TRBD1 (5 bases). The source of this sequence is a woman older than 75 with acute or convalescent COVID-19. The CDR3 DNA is TGTGCCAGCAGCCCGACAGTTTACAATGAGCAGTTCTTC. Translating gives CASSPTVYNEQFF.